What follows are 29 T cell receptor beta chains derived from one specimen sequenced in a study of shared clonotypes between healthy human individuals (dated by TCRdb to 2020 to 2021). CD8 naive samples were CD45RO-negative cells positively selected for CCR7, giving a CD45RA+CCR7+ population that excluded TemRA cells. Library creation used the immunoSEQ multiplex PCR assay. The immuneACCESS repertoire file appears here via TCRdb, limited to in-frame rearrangements. These files lack a portion of the clones; in checked studies, under half of the deficit traces to unresolved V genes, and the cause of the others is not known. This sample gives more than 2 million clones in total; about 95% of them show up just once. Of the sample, 1.1% is held by the ten largest clones. Sequences were obtained from naive CD8+ T cells sorted from blood. Per the publication, the cell subset or site label means: CD45RA+CCR7+. Every receptor here comes from a man in his late teens or twenties in good health.

This sequence joins TRBV5-1 and TRBJ2-2, with 7 bases aligning to TRBD2. Unmatched junction bases numbered 4, after V lost 2 bases and J lost 3 bases. Germline V gene lookup returns CDR1 SGHRS and CDR2 YFSETQ. The CDR3 has 15 amino acids. CDR3 sequence reads: CASSFDLADTGELFF. Here the CDR3 DNA reads TGCGCCAGCAGCTTTGATCTAGCGGACACCGGGGAGCTGTTTTTT.

The gene calls are TRBV19 and TRBJ1-2; TRBD1 might be the D (6 bases). Germline V gene lookup returns CDR1 LNHDA and CDR2 SQIVND (reference sequence). This CDR3 is built from 13 residues. Trimming removed 3 bases at V and 3 bases at J, with 8 bases between. CDR3 nucleotide sequence: TGTGCCAGTAGTATCAGGACAGACTATGGCTACACCTTC. Protein: CASSIRTDYGYTF.

The chain joins TRBV2 to TRBJ2-3; D is ambiguous. Trimming took 10 bases from V and 4 from J, leaving 12 bases between them. CDR1 is SNHLY, CDR2 FYNNEI, per germline. The CDR3 is made up of 12 amino acids. The CDR3 nucleotides read TGTGCCATCTGGGTCTACGCAGATACGCAGTATTTT. Its translation is CAIWVYADTQYF.

The V and J genes are TRBV6-6 and TRBJ2-7, with D perhaps TRBD1 (6 bases). The CDR3 is 14 residues long. Germline CDR1 is MNHNY and CDR2 is SVGAGI (reference sequence). V was trimmed by 3 bases and J by 2 bases, leaving 11 bases between them. DNA of the CDR3: TGTGCCAGCAGTTATGCAGGACAGACCTACGAGCAGTACTTC. Amino acid sequence: CASSYAGQTYEQYF.

V usage is TRBV6-6 and J usage is TRBJ2-7, with D maybe TRBD1 (6 bases). The CDR3 spans 13 residues. V lost 5 bases to trimming and J lost 9 bases, with 17 bases between them. Germline V lookup: CDR1 MNHNY, CDR2 SVGAGI (reference sequence). CDR3 DNA sequence: TGTGCCAGCAGTATGTCGGGACAAACTTTGCAGTACTTC. This translates into CASSMSGQTLQYF.

V usage is TRBV30 and J usage is TRBJ1-3; a possible D gene is TRBD1 (6 bases). The CDR3 length is 15 residues. Germline loops: CDR1 GTSNPN, CDR2 SVGIG (reference sequence). V was clipped by 0 bases and J by 4 bases, with 13 bases between them. The CDR3 coding sequence is TGTGCCTGGAGTGTACTAGGGGGGAAAGGAAACACCATATATTTT. This gives the protein CAWSVLGGKGNTIYF.

The V call is TRBV28, the J call TRBJ2-7; 13 bases map to TRBD2. The CDR3 is made up of 15 amino acids. Looked up from germline, CDR1 is MDHEN and CDR2 is SYDVKM. V trimming: 6 bases; J trimming: 7 bases; junction bases outside the gene matches: 9. CDR3 sequence: CASSRGLAGPPEQYF. In nucleotides, the CDR3 is TGTGCCAGCAGCAGGGGACTAGCGGGGCCCCCGGAGCAGTACTTC.

The chain joins TRBV5-6 to TRBJ2-3; 11 nucleotides align to TRBD2. CDR3 length: 16 amino acids. Germline V lookup: CDR1 SGHDT, CDR2 YYEEEE. V was clipped by 0 bases and J by 2 bases; unmatched bases: 2. The CDR3 is CASSLELAGDTDTQYF. The CDR3 bases are TGTGCCAGCAGCTTGGAACTAGCGGGAGACACAGATACGCAGTATTTT.

V is TRBV30 and J is TRBJ2-7, with TRBD1 matching over 8 bases. Trimming took 2 bases from V and 3 from J; bases not matched to a gene: 6. Looked up from germline, CDR1 is GTSNPN and CDR2 is SVGIG (reference sequence). This CDR3 has 14 residues. Here the CDR3 DNA reads TGTGCCTGGAGTCTTGGGACAGGATTCTACGAGCAGTACTTC. It specifies CAWSLGTGFYEQYF.

The chain recombines TRBV9 with TRBJ2-3; D is possibly TRBD1 (5 bases). V lost 0 bases and J 1 base, leaving 9 bases between the germline ends. The CDR3 is 15 amino acids. The germline V gene encodes CDR1 SGDLS and CDR2 YYNGEE. CDR3 sequence: CASSVETVRTDTQYF. The CDR3 region has the DNA TGTGCCAGCAGCGTAGAGACAGTTCGCACAGATACGCAGTATTTT.

The V gene is TRBV2, the J gene TRBJ1-2; TRBD1 matches at 8 bases. CDR1 SNHLY and CDR2 FYNNEI come from the germline V gene. V trimming: 8 bases; J trimming: 7 bases; junction bases outside the gene matches: 9. This CDR3 has 13 residues. This chain's CDR3 is CASLWQGAGGYTF. The CDR3 DNA reads TGTGCCAGCCTATGGCAGGGGGCCGGTGGCTACACCTTC.

The chain carries TRBV2 and TRBJ1-5; no reliable D call. Germline V gene lookup returns CDR1 SNHLY and CDR2 FYNNEI. Trimming left V 3 bases short and J 0 bases short, with 3 bases between. The CDR3 consists of 13 residues. The CDR3 reads CASSDSSNQPQHF. The CDR3 DNA follows: TGTGCCAGCAGTGACAGTAGCAATCAGCCCCAGCATTTT.

V is TRBV5-1 and J is TRBJ2-7; D uncertain. V gave up 0 bases and J gave up 5 bases, with 6 bases separating them. Germline V gene lookup returns CDR1 SGHRS and CDR2 YFSETQ. The CDR3 covers 12 residues. The CDR3 region has the DNA TGCGCCAGCAGCTTGGGGGAACACGAGCAGTACTTC. This gives the protein CASSLGEHEQYF.

The chain has TRBV13 and TRBJ2-7; 9 bases fit TRBD2. The V gene's germline CDR1 is PRHDT and CDR2 FYEKMQ (reference sequence). Trimming took 1 base from V and 5 from J; bases not matched to a gene: 6. The CDR3 covers 15 residues. Written as DNA, the CDR3 is TGTGCCAGCAGCTTAGATGGACGCGGGGGGGACGAGCAGTACTTC. As protein: CASSLDGRGGDEQYF.

On this clone itself: The same CDR3 is also encoded by other DNA sequences in this sample. V usage is TRBV4-1 and J usage is TRBJ2-7; 8 bases fit TRBD1. Germline CDR1 and CDR2: MGHRA and YSYEKL. V was clipped by 6 bases and J by 4 bases; unmatched bases: 5. The CDR3 sequence is 13 residues long. In DNA form, the CDR3 reads TGCGCCAGCAGTCTCGGGACAGGATACGAGCAGTACTTC. Translating gives CASSLGTGYEQYF.

The chain links TRBV2 to TRBJ1-1; tentative D call: TRBD1 (5 bases). The germline V and J ends were trimmed by 3 bases and 1 base, with 12 bases remaining between them. Germline V gene lookup returns CDR1 SNHLY and CDR2 FYNNEI. The CDR3 spans 15 residues. CDR3 nucleotides: TGTGCCAGCAGTGATTTTAGACAGACGAACACTGAAGCTTTCTTT. Protein sequence: CASSDFRQTNTEAFF.

As regards this clone: Other DNA sequences in this specimen translate into the identical CDR3. The chain is built from TRBV11-2 and TRBJ1-1, with a weak D call TRBD1 (5 bases). This CDR3 contains 13 residues. V was cut by 3 bases and J by 2 bases, with 7 bases left in between. Germline lookup yields CDR1 SGHAT and CDR2 FQNNGV. CDR3 in DNA: TGTGCCAGCAGCTTGGGGACTAACACTGAAGCTTTCTTT. Translating it yields CASSLGTNTEAFF.

The chain employs TRBV7-9 and TRBJ2-2; D is perhaps TRBD1 (6 bases). The germline V gene encodes CDR1 SEHNR and CDR2 FQNEAQ (reference sequence). The V gene lost 3 bases and the J gene lost 5 bases, with 13 bases spanning the gap. This CDR3 is 15 amino acids long. The CDR3 region is CASSFASTGTGELFF. Written as DNA, the CDR3 is TGTGCCAGCAGCTTCGCTTCAACAGGGACCGGGGAGCTGTTTTTT. The entire variable domain, with the rest obtained from reference TRBV7-9 and TRBJ2-2, is as follows: DTGVSQNPRHKITKRGQNVTFRCDPISEHNRLYWYRQTLGQGPEFLTYFQNEAQLEKSRLLSDRFSAERPKGSFSTLEIQRTEQGDSAMYLCASSFASTGTGELFFGEGSRLTVL.

This chain joins TRBV9 and TRBJ2-5, with 10 bases lining up with TRBD2. Germline V CDR1 and CDR2: SGDLS, YYNGEE. The length of the CDR3 is 15 residues. Trimming cost V 3 bases and J 5 bases; bases outside gene matches: 7. This CDR3 reads CASSGEREGGETQYF. The CDR3, as DNA: TGTGCCAGCAGCGGCGAGCGGGAGGGCGGGGAGACCCAGTACTTC.

V and J are TRBV27 and TRBJ2-1; D is uncertain. CDR1 and CDR2 (germline): MNHEY, SMNVEV (reference sequence). The ends were cut back, 5 bases at V and 5 bases at J, with 10 bases in the middle. This CDR3 comprises 13 residues. The DNA of the CDR3 is TGTGCCAGCAGTATGTCCCTCCACAATGAGCAGTTCTTC. Translation gives CASSMSLHNEQFF.

The chain uses TRBV7-9 and TRBJ1-2; weak D call: TRBD1 (5 bases). The CDR3 runs 13 residues. The germline V gene has CDR1 SEHNR and CDR2 FQNEAQ (reference sequence). V was clipped by 0 bases and J by 8 bases, with 10 bases between them. CDR3 coding DNA: TGTGCCAGCAGCTTAGCAGGGGAGCTGGGCTACACCTTC. As protein: CASSLAGELGYTF.

Comment on this clone: Other DNA sequences within the sample encode an identical CDR3. As DNA, the CDR3 is TGTGCCAGCAGTCTTAGGGGCAGCTACGAGCAGTACTTC. This gives the protein CASSLRGSYEQYF. The chain couples TRBV28 to TRBJ2-7; a possible D gene is TRBD1 (5 bases). The V and J ends lost 5 bases and 3 bases respectively, with 11 bases between them. This CDR3 is built from 13 residues. The germline CDR1 and CDR2 sequences are MDHEN and SYDVKM.

This rearrangement joins TRBV27 to TRBJ1-1; D is uncertain. From germline, CDR1 is MNHEY and CDR2 SMNVEV (reference sequence). CDR3 length equals 12 residues. The V and J ends lost 8 bases and 4 bases respectively, with 11 bases between them. CDR3 DNA: TGTGCCAGCGGTTCCTGGAGCACTGAAGCTTTCTTT. Protein sequence: CASGSWSTEAFF.

This clone was seen just once. The chain combines TRBV19 with TRBJ1-3; no clear D gene. CDR1 is LNHDA and CDR2 is SQIVND in the germline V gene (reference sequence). The length of the CDR3 is 15 residues. The V gene lost 3 bases and the J gene lost 2 bases, with 11 bases spanning the gap. Here the CDR3 DNA reads TGTGCCAGTAGTATTGGTCCCCAGGCTGGAAACACCATATATTTT. The encoded protein is CASSIGPQAGNTIYF. The full variable domain, in which reference TRBV19 and TRBJ1-3 provide the parts outside the CDR3, is DGGITQSPKYLFRKEGQNVTLSCEQNLNHDAMYWYRQDPGQGLRLIYYSQIVNDFQKGDIAEGYSVSREKKESFPLTVTSAQKNPTAFYLCASSIGPQAGNTIYFGEGSWLTVV.

The gene calls are TRBV7-9 and TRBJ1-5, with TRBD1 matching over 7 bases. The germline CDR1 and CDR2 sequences are SEHNR and FQNEAQ (reference sequence). V was clipped by 5 bases and J by 0 bases; unmatched bases: 16. CDR3 length: 19 residues. CDR3 sequence (DNA): TGTGCCAGCAGCCCAGGGGGAGACAGTGGAGTATATAGCAATCAGCCCCAGCATTTT. The encoded protein is CASSPGGDSGVYSNQPQHF.

The chain uses TRBV5-6 and TRBJ2-7, with D perhaps TRBD1 or TRBD2 (5 bases each). V shed 3 bases and J shed 1 base, with 14 bases lying between them. Germline CDR1 is SGHDT and CDR2 is YYEEEE. The CDR3 is 15 residues long. The CDR3 DNA sequence: TGTGCCAGCAGCTACGCCGGGACGCAGTCCTACGAGCAGTACTTC. Its protein product is CASSYAGTQSYEQYF.

This clone has just one count. The chain links TRBV18 to TRBJ1-5; D unresolved. The CDR3 spans 13 residues. Trimming shortened V by 1 base and J by 4 bases, and 5 bases separated the two germline ends. Germline V gene data show CDR1 as KGHSH and CDR2 as LQKENI. The CDR3 DNA reads as TGTGCCAGCTCACCACTTGATAATCAGCCCCAGCATTTT. Translating gives CASSPLDNQPQHF.

The chain employs TRBV27 and TRBJ2-7; D is possibly TRBD1 or TRBD2 (6 bases each). Looked up from germline, CDR1 is MNHEY and CDR2 is SMNVEV (reference sequence). There are 13 residues in the CDR3. V lost 4 bases to trimming and J lost 2 bases, with 9 bases between them. The CDR3 here is CASSWRGAYEQYF. Written as DNA, the CDR3 is TGTGCCAGCAGTTGGAGGGGGGCCTACGAGCAGTACTTC.

V gene TRBV9 combines with J gene TRBJ2-7, with D possibly matching TRBD1 (5 bases). The V end lost 1 base, the J end lost 5 bases, and 7 bases lay between the germline ends. Germline CDR1 reads SGDLS; CDR2 reads YYNGEE. The CDR3 has 12 residues. CDR3 sequence reads: CASSVLDNEQYF. CDR3 DNA: TGTGCCAGCAGCGTATTGGACAACGAGCAGTACTTC.